This TCR beta chain was captured in a study of Tregs in tolerant kidney transplant recipients. The CDR3 is 15 amino acids. Germline V CDR1 and CDR2: SGHRS, YFSETQ. The V end was cut by 0 bases, the J end by 1 base, with 8 bases between. Only in-frame clones appear in the TCRdb table, and some are missing; sequencing was by immunoSEQ multiplex PCR. The sample has around 70,000 clones, just under 95% seen once. The sequence derives from a human donor who received a combined kidney and bone marrow transplant. V usage is TRBV5-1 and J usage is TRBJ1-5; D is possibly TRBD1 (5 bases). The source material was CD8+ T cells from blood, sampled before the transplant. CDR3 DNA sequence: TGCGCCAGCAGCTTGGGGGGGGGAAGCAATCAGCCCCAGCATTTT. This gives the protein CASSLGGGSNQPQHF.